The 19 T cell receptor beta chains in this list originate from one sample, sequenced in a study of persistence of HIV-infected CD4 T cells. For these receptors, no antigen is known. An overlapping HIV-1 Gag peptide pool stimulated these cells at 0.95 to 1 ug/peptide/mL. CD40L-negative CD69-negative CD45RO-high memory CD4+ T cells were sorted as populations depleted of antigen-responding cells. The libraries were made with immunoSEQ version 4 in survey mode. Sequencing used immunoSEQ multiplex PCR; TCRdb keeps in-frame clones, though not all of them. Among approximately 35,000 clones listed, 80% to 85% were seen once. The sample here was cultured CD4+ T cells from PBMCs, taken from a patient who received antiretroviral therapy. These receptors came from an adult with HIV. The donor label of this sample is uncertain.

This clone was found a few times. The J gene is TRBJ1-3, the V gene TRBV3-1 (or the pseudogene TRBV3-2); the D is unclear. Per germline, CDR1 LGHDT and CDR2 YNNKEL (reference sequence). V dropped 4 bases and J dropped 9 bases, with 13 bases sitting between them. The CDR3 is 13 amino acids. For the CDR3, the DNA is TGTGCCAGCAGCCCCCCTCCCCGGGGCACCATATATTTT. Translation gives CASSPPPRGTIYF.

This clone has only one observation. This chain connects TRBV5-6 to TRBJ2-2; D not resolved. This CDR3 comprises 16 residues. The V gene lost 0 bases and the J gene lost 2 bases, with 11 bases spanning the gap. In germline, CDR1 is SGHDT, CDR2 YYEEEE. The CDR3 DNA reads TGTGCCAGCAGCTTGGTTCGCGGCCGAAACACCGGGGAGCTGTTTTTT. Translation: CASSLVRGRNTGELFF.

The chain has TRBV12-3 or TRBV12-4 and TRBJ2-3; no clear D gene. The CDR3 is made up of 13 amino acids. Trimming cost V 3 bases and J 3 bases, with 7 bases left between them. This chain's CDR3 is CASSFGGTDTQYF. CDR3 nucleotide sequence: TGTGCCAGCAGTTTCGGTGGGACAGATACGCAGTATTTT.

V and J are TRBV19 and TRBJ2-7; TRBD1 matches 8 bases. The V gene's germline CDR1 is LNHDA and CDR2 SQIVND (reference sequence). The CDR3 is 13 amino acids. The V segment lost 8 bases and the J segment 0 bases; nucleotides outside the gene matches: 3. The CDR3 DNA is TGTGCCAGTGGGGGACAGGTCTCCTACGAGCAGTACTTC. This codes for CASGGQVSYEQYF. Full variable domain (rest looked up from reference TRBV19 and TRBJ2-7): DGGITQSPKYLFRKEGQNVTLSCEQNLNHDAMYWYRQDPGQGLRLIYYSQIVNDFQKGDIAEGYSVSREKKESFPLTVTSAQKNPTAFYLCASGGQVSYEQYFGPGTRLTVT.

The V and J genes are TRBV3-1 (or the pseudogene TRBV3-2) and TRBJ2-6; D uncertain. The CDR3 sequence is 14 residues long. Germline V CDR1 and CDR2: LGHDT, YNNKEL (reference sequence). Trimming took off 4 bases at V and 3 bases at J, with 7 bases between the two ends. The CDR3 reads CASSPTSGANVLTF. The CDR3 DNA reads TGTGCCAGCAGCCCGACCAGTGGGGCCAACGTCCTGACTTTC.

V is TRBV19 and J is TRBJ1-3; possible D gene TRBD1, 5 bases. CDR3 length equals 13 residues. V dropped 7 bases and J dropped 2 bases, with 9 bases sitting between them. Germline CDR1 is LNHDA and CDR2 is SQIVND (reference sequence). CDR3 DNA: TGTGCCAGTACCGACAGTCCTGGAAACACCATATATTTT. Amino acids: CASTDSPGNTIYF.

The V and J genes are TRBV15 and TRBJ1-1; tentatively, D is TRBD1 (5 bases). Germline V gene sequence: CDR1 LNHNV, CDR2 YYDKDF (reference sequence). The ends were cut back, 1 base at V and 5 bases at J, with 8 bases in the middle. The CDR3 contains 13 residues. The CDR3 DNA reads TGTGCCACCAGCAGAGGGAGGGGTACTGAAGCTTTCTTT. Encoded protein: CATSRGRGTEAFF. Full variable domain (missing parts from reference TRBV15 and TRBJ1-1): DAMVIQNPRYQVTQFGKPVTLSCSQTLNHNVMYWYQQKSSQAPKLLFHYYDKDFNNEADTPDNFQSRRPNTSFCFLDIRSPGLGDTAMYLCATSRGRGTEAFFGQGTRLTVV.

This clone has just a few counts. The rearrangement joins TRBV30 to TRBJ1-5; a weak D match, TRBD1 (5 bases). Per germline, CDR1 GTSNPN and CDR2 SVGIG (reference sequence). V lost 0 bases to trimming and J lost 0 bases, with 9 bases between them. This CDR3 has 15 residues. CDR3 amino acids: CAWSVRGVSNQPQHF. DNA of the CDR3: TGTGCCTGGAGTGTACGGGGGGTTAGCAATCAGCCCCAGCATTTT.

V gene TRBV6-1 combines with J gene TRBJ1-5; a weak D match, TRBD1 (5 bases). The germline CDR1 and CDR2 sequences are MNHNS and SASEGT. The ends were cut back, 2 bases at V and 6 bases at J, with 11 bases in the middle. The CDR3 covers 14 residues. The CDR3 DNA reads as TGTGCCAGCAGTGAATCTGGGGGGATTCAGCCCCAGCATTTT. This translates into CASSESGGIQPQHF.

The chain joins TRBV6-5 to TRBJ2-1; D unresolved. Trimming took 8 bases from V and 6 from J, leaving 14 bases between them. The germline V gene has CDR1 MNHEY and CDR2 SVGAGI. The CDR3 length is 13 residues. CDR3 bases: TGTGCCAGCGGCCCGGAGTATGGCAATGAGCAGTTCTTC. Protein product: CASGPEYGNEQFF.

The chain is built from TRBV19 and TRBJ1-5; D is possibly TRBD1 (5 bases). Trimming shortened V by 3 bases and J by 0 bases, and 12 bases separated the two germline ends. Germline V gene lookup returns CDR1 LNHDA and CDR2 SQIVND (reference sequence). The CDR3 sequence is 16 residues long. For the CDR3, the DNA is TGTGCCAGTAGTATCCGACAGCTAGCTAGCAATCAGCCCCAGCATTTT. It translates to CASSIRQLASNQPQHF.

CDR3 amino acids: CASSPLRGNTEAFF. In DNA, the CDR3 is TGTGCCAGCAGCCCCCTACGGGGCAACACTGAAGCTTTCTTT. The rearrangement uses TRBV3-1 (or the pseudogene TRBV3-2) and TRBJ1-1; D is perhaps TRBD1 (5 bases). Germline CDR1 is LGHDT and CDR2 is YNNKEL (reference sequence). The ends were cut back, 4 bases at V and 2 bases at J, with 11 bases in the middle. The CDR3 is made up of 14 amino acids.

This clone was observed a few times. This chain uses TRBV27 with TRBJ2-1; either TRBD1 or TRBD2 may supply D (6 bases each). The CDR3 extends over 14 amino acids. V was clipped by 3 bases and J by 9 bases, with 15 bases between them. CDR1 and CDR2 (germline): MNHEY, SMNVEV (reference sequence). Here the CDR3 DNA reads TGTGCCAGCAGTTTCTCAAGGGGGGTGGCTGAGCAGTTCTTC. Amino acids: CASSFSRGVAEQFF.

This chain connects TRBV6-5 to TRBJ1-1, with a weak D call TRBD1 (6 bases). CDR3 length: 14 amino acids. V dropped 7 bases and J dropped 1 base, with 13 bases sitting between them. Germline V CDR1 and CDR2: MNHEY, SVGAGI. The CDR3 reads CASTRGGQNTEAFF. The CDR3 nucleotides read TGTGCCAGCACCCGAGGGGGGCAGAACACTGAAGCTTTCTTT.

The J gene is TRBJ2-5, the V gene TRBV6-5, with TRBD1 matching over 7 bases. The V gene's germline CDR1 is MNHEY and CDR2 SVGAGI. J was trimmed by 2 bases and V by 10 bases; bases with no gene match: 13. The CDR3 has 15 residues. The CDR3 DNA sequence: TGTGCCACCGCTGTGGGGACAGCGTTTCAAGAGACCCAGTACTTC. Protein sequence: CATAVGTAFQETQYF.

This chain uses TRBV10-1 with TRBJ1-1, with D perhaps matching TRBD1 (5 bases). The V gene's germline CDR1 is WNHNN and CDR2 SYGVQD (reference sequence). The CDR3 is made up of 14 amino acids. With 5 bases removed from V and 3 bases from J, the gap between germline ends came to 13 bases. In DNA form, the CDR3 reads TGCGCCAGCAGTAACCAGGGAATTGACACTGAAGCTTTCTTT. Protein product: CASSNQGIDTEAFF.

The rearrangement links TRBV10-2 to TRBJ1-2; weak D call: TRBD1 (5 bases). The CDR3 is made up of 12 amino acids. The ends were cut back, 2 bases at V and 7 bases at J, with 8 bases in the middle. Germline V CDR1 and CDR2: WSHSY, SAAADI. CDR3: CASSEGTFGYTF. CDR3 nucleotide sequence: TGCGCCAGCAGTGAGGGGACTTTTGGCTACACCTTC.

This clone occurred once. The genes are TRBV9 and TRBJ2-1; TRBD1 matches 8 bases. Germline V gene data show CDR1 as SGDLS and CDR2 as YYNGEE. This CDR3 contains 14 residues. The ends lost 4 bases at V and 15 bases at J; junction bases unmatched: 15. The chain's CDR3 is CASSPYLLDRDLFF. CDR3 bases: TGTGCCAGCAGCCCATATCTTCTGGACAGGGATCTGTTCTTC.

The V call is TRBV29-1, the J call TRBJ1-2; D is ambiguous. Per the germline V gene, CDR1 is SQVTM and CDR2 is ANQGSEA. This CDR3 spans 11 amino acids. Trimming shortened V by 7 bases and J by 6 bases, and 12 bases separated the two germline ends. CDR3 bases: TGCAGCGGCGGGTATACGGATGGCTACACCTTC. Amino acid sequence: CSGGYTDGYTF.